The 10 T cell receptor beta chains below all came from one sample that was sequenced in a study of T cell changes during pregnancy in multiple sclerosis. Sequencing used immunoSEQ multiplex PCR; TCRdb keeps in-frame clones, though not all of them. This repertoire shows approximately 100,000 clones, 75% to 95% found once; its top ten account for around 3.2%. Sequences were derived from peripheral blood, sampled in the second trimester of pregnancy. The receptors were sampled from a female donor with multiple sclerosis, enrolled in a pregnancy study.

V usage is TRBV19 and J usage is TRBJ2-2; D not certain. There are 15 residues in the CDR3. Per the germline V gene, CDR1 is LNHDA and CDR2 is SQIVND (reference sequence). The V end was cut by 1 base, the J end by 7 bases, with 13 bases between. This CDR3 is CASSIGSRSGGELFF. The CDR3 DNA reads TGTGCCAGTAGTATAGGCTCTAGGTCCGGCGGGGAGCTGTTTTTT. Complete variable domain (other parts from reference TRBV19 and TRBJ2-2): DGGITQSPKYLFRKEGQNVTLSCEQNLNHDAMYWYRQDPGQGLRLIYYSQIVNDFQKGDIAEGYSVSREKKESFPLTVTSAQKNPTAFYLCASSIGSRSGGELFFGEGSRLTVL.

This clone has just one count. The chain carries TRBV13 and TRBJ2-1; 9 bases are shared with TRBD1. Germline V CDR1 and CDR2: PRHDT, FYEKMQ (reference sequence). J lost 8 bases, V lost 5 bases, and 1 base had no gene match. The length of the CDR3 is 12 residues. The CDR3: CASSRTGDEQFF. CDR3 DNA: TGTGCCAGCAGCCGGACAGGGGATGAGCAGTTCTTC.

CDR3 in DNA: TGTGCCAGCAGCCAAAAGATCGCCGGACTAGCGGTGGAGACCCAGTACTTC. It encodes CASSQKIAGLAVETQYF. V gene TRBV14 combines with J gene TRBJ2-5, with TRBD2 identical over 10 bases. Germline CDR1 SGHDN, CDR2 FVKESK. The CDR3 extends over 17 amino acids. Unmatched junction bases numbered 11, after V lost 2 bases and J lost 5 bases.

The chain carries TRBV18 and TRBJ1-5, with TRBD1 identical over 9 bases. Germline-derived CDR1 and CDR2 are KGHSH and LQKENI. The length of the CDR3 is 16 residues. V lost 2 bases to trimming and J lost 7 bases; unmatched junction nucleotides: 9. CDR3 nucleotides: TGTGCCAGCTCACCAGAGGGACAGGGAGGAGAGCAGCCCCAGCATTTT. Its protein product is CASSPEGQGGEQPQHF.

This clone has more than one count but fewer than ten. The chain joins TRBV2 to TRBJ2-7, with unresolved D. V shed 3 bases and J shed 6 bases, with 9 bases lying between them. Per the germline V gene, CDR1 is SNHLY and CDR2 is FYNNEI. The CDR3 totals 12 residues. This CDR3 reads CASSDLLSEQYF. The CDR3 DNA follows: TGTGCCAGCAGTGATCTCTTGTCCGAGCAGTACTTC.

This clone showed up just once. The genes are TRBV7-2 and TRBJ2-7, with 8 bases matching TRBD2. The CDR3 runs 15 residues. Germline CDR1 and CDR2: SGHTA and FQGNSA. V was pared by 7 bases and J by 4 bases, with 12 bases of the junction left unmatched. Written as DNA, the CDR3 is TGTGCCAGCACCCATCCGCTCGGGAGGGCTTACGAGCAGTACTTC. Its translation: CASTHPLGRAYEQYF.

The CDR3 loop reads CASSIGQGLNQPQHF. As DNA, the CDR3 is TGTGCCAGTAGTATAGGACAGGGCCTCAATCAGCCCCAGCATTTT. The chain couples TRBV19 to TRBJ1-5, with 7 positions matching TRBD1. With 1 base clipped from V and 3 bases from J, the junction kept 3 bases outside the gene matches. The germline CDR1 and CDR2 sequences are LNHDA and SQIVND (reference sequence). The CDR3 length is 15 residues.

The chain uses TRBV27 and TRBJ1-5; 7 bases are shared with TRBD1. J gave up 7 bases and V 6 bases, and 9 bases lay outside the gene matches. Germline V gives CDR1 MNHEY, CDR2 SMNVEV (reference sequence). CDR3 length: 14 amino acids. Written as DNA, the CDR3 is TGTGCCAGCAGCCCAGTGCAGGGGGTCCAGCCCCAGCATTTT. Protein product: CASSPVQGVQPQHF.

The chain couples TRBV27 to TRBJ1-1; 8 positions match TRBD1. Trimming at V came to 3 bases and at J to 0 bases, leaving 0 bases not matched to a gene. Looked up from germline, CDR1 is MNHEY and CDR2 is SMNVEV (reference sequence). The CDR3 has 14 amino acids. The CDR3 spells CASSLTGVNTEAFF. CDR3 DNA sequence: TGTGCCAGCAGTTTGACAGGGGTGAACACTGAAGCTTTCTTT.

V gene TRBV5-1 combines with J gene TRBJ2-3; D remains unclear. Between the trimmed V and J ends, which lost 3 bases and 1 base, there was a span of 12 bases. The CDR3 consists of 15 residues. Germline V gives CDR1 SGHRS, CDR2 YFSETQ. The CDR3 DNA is TGCGCCAGCAGCTCAAATAGCCTGGGCACAGATACGCAGTATTTT. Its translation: CASSSNSLGTDTQYF.